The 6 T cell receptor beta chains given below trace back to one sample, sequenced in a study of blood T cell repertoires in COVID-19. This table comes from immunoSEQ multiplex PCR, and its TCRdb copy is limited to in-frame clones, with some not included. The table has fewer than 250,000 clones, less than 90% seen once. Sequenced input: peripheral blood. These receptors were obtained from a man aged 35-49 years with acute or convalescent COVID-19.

The CDR3 nucleotides are TGTGCCAGCACTACTAGCGTGGGCGAGCAGTACTTC. This codes for CASTTSVGEQYF. V gene TRBV12-3 or TRBV12-4 combines with J gene TRBJ2-7; 7 nucleotides match TRBD2. V shed 7 bases, J shed 6 bases, and the junction held 6 bases outside the gene matches. This CDR3 has 12 residues.

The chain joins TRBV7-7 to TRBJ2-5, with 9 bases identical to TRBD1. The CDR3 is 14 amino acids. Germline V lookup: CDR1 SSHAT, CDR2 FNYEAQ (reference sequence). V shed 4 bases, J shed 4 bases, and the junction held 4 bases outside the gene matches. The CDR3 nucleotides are TGTGCCAGCAGCTGGGGACAGGGTCGAGAGACCCAGTACTTC. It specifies CASSWGQGRETQYF.

In nucleotides, the CDR3 is TGTGCCTGGAGTGGGGGGGAACATCAGCCCCAGCATTTT. Its protein is CAWSGGEHQPQHF. This sequence joins TRBV30 and TRBJ1-5; perhaps TRBD1 as D (5 bases). The CDR3 is 13 amino acids. Trimming removed 1 base from V and 5 bases from J, with 9 bases in between. Germline CDR1 and CDR2: GTSNPN and SVGIG (reference sequence).

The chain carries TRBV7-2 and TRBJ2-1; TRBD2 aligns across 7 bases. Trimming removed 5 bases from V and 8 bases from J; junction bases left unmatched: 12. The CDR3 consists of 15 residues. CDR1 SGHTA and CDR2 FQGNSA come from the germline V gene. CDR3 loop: CASSPPGRVRDEQFF. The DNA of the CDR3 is TGTGCCAGCAGCCCACCGGGGAGGGTTAGAGATGAGCAGTTCTTC.

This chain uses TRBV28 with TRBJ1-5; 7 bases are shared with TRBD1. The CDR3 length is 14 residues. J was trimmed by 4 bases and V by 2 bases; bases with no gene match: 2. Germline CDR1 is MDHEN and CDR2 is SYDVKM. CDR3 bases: TGTGCCAGCAGTTTACGGGACAGTAATCAGCCCCAGCATTTT. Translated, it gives CASSLRDSNQPQHF.

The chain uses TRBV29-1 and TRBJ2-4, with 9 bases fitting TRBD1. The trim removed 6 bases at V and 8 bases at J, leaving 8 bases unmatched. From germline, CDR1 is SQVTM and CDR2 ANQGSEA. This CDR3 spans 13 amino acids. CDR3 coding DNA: TGCAGCGTGATCCGGGACAGGGTGGACATTCAGTACTTC. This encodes CSVIRDRVDIQYF. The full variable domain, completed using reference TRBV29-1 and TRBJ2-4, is SAVISQKPSRDICQRGTSLTIQCQVDSQVTMMFWYRQQPGQSLTLIATANQGSEATYESGFVIDKFPISRPNLTFSTLTVSNMSPEDSSIYLCSVIRDRVDIQYFGAGTRLSVL.